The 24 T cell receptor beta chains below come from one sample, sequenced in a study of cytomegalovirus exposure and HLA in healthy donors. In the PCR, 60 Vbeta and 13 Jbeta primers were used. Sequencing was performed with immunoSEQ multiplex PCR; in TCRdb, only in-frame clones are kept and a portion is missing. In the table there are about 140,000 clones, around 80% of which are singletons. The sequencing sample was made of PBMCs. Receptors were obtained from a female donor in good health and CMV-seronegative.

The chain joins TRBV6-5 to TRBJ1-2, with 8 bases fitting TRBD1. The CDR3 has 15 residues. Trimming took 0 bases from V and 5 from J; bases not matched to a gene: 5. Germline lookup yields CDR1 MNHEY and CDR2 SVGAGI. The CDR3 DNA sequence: TGTGCCAGCAGTTACTCGTTGGGGACAGGATATGGCTACACCTTC. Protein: CASSYSLGTGYGYTF.

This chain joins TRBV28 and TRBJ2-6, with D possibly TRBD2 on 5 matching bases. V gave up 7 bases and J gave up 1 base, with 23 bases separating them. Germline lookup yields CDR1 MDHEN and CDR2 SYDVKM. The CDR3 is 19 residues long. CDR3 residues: CASTTRDPAGPSGANVLTF. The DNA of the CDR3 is TGTGCCAGCACGACCCGTGATCCCGCGGGCCCGTCTGGGGCCAACGTCCTGACTTTC.

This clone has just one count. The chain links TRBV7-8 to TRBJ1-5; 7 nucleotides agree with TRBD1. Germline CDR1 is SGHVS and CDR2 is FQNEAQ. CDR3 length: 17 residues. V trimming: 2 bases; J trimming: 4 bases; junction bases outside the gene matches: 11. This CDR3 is CASSLFTVGQPNQPQHF. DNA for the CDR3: TGTGCCAGCAGCTTATTTACGGTGGGACAGCCAAATCAGCCCCAGCATTTT.

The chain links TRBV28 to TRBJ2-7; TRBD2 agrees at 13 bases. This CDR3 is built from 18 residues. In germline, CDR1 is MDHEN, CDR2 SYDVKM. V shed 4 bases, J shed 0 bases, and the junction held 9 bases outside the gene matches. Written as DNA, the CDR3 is TGTGCCAGCAGTTCGCCGACTAGCGGGAGGTACAGCTCCTACGAGCAGTACTTC. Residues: CASSSPTSGRYSSYEQYF.

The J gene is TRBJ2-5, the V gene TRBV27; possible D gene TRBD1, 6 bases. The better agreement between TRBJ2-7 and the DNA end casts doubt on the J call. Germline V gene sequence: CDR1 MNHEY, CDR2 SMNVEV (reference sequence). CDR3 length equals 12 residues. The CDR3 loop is CASNNRVGEQYF. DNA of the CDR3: TGTGCCAGCAACAACAGGGTAGGCGAGCAGTACTTC.

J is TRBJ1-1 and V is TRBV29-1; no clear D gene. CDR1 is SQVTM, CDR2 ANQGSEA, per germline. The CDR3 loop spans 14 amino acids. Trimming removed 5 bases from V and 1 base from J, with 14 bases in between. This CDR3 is CSVLGGFRNTEAFF. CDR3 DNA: TGCAGCGTTCTAGGCGGATTCCGGAACACTGAAGCTTTCTTT.

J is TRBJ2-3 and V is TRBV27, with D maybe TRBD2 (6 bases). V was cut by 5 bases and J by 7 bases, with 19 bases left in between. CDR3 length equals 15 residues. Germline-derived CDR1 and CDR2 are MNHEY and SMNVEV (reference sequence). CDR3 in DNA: TGTGCCAGCAGTGCATACACGGGACTTTCCCATACGCAGTATTTT. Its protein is CASSAYTGLSHTQYF.

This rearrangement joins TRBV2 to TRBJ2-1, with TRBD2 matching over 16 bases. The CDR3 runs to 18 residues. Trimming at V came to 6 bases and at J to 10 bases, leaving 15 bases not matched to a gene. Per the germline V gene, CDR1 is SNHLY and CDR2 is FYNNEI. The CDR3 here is CASRGLAGGPGGTEEQFF. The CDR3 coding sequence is TGTGCCAGCAGGGGACTAGCGGGGGGGCCGGGCGGGACCGAGGAGCAGTTCTTC.

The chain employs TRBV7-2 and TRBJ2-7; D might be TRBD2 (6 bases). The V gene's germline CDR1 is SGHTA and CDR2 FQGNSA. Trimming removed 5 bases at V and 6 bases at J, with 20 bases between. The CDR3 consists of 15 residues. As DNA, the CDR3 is TGTGCCAGCAGCCCGACGGGGGTCGGTACTTTCGAGCAGTACTTC. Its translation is CASSPTGVGTFEQYF.

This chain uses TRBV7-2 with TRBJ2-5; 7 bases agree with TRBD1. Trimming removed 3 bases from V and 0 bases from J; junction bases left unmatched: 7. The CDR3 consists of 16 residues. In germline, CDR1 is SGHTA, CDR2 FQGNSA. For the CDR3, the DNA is TGTGCCAGCAGCTTGCCTTCGACAGGGTACCAAGAGACCCAGTACTTC. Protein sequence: CASSLPSTGYQETQYF.

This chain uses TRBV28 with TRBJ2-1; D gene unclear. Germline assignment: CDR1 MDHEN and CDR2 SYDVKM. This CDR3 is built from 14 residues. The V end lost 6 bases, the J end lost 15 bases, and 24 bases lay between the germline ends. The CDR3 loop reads CASSLLRERGFVFF. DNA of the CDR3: TGTGCCAGCAGCCTGCTCAGAGAGCGAGGCTTTGTGTTCTTC.

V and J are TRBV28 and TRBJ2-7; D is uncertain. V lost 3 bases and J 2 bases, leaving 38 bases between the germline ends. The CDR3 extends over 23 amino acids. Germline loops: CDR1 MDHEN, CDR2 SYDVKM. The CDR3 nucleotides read TGTGCCAGCAGTTTGATAACCGCTTCCCCCCCCACAGACATCCCGTGGCCAACCTACGAGCAGTACTTC. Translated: CASSLITASPPTDIPWPTYEQYF.

CDR3 residues: CASSDSSGFTSTDTQYF. CDR3 nucleotides: TGTGCCAGCAGCGACTCTAGCGGGTTCACTAGCACAGATACGCAGTATTTT. The chain recombines TRBV28 with TRBJ2-3, with TRBD2 identical over 8 bases. The CDR3 has 17 residues. The junction had 11 bases not matched to a gene; V was cut back by 6 bases and J by 0 bases. Germline assignment: CDR1 MDHEN and CDR2 SYDVKM.

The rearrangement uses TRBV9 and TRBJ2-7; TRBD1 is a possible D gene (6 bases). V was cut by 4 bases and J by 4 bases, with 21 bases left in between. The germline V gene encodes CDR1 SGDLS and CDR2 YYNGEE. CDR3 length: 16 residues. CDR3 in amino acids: CASSSGFGQGLYEQYF. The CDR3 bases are TGTGCCAGCAGCTCCGGTTTCGGGCAGGGGTTATACGAGCAGTACTTC.

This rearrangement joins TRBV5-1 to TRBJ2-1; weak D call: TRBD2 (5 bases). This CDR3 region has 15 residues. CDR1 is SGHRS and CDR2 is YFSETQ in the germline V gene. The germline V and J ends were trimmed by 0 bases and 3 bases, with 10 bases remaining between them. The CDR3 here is CASSLVPGIYNEQFF. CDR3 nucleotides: TGCGCCAGCAGCTTGGTTCCGGGGATCTACAATGAGCAGTTCTTC.

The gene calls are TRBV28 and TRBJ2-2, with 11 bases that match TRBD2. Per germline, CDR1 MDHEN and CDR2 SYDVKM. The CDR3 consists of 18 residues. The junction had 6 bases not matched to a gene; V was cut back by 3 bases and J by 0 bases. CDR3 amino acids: CASSFVAGGFANTGELFF. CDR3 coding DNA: TGTGCCAGCAGTTTTGTAGCGGGAGGGTTCGCGAACACCGGGGAGCTGTTTTTT.

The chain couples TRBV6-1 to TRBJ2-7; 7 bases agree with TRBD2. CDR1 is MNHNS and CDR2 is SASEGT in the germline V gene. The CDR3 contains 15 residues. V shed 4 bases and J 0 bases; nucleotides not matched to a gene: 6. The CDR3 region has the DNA TGTGCCAGCAGTGCGCGGAGCGGGATCTCCTACGAGCAGTACTTC. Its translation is CASSARSGISYEQYF.

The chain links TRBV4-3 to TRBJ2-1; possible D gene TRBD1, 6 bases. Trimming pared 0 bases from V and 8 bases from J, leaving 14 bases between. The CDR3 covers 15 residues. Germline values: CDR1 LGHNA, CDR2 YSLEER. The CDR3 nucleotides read TGCGCCAGCAGCCAAGAGTCTGGGGGCGGATATGAGCAGTTCTTC. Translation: CASSQESGGGYEQFF.

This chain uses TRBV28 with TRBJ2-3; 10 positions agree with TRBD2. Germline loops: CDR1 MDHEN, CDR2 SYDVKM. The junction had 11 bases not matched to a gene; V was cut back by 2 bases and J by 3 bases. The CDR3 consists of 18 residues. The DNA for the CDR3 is TGTGCCAGCAGTTTACTTTGGGCTAGCGGGAGACAAACAGATACGCAGTATTTT. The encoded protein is CASSLLWASGRQTDTQYF.

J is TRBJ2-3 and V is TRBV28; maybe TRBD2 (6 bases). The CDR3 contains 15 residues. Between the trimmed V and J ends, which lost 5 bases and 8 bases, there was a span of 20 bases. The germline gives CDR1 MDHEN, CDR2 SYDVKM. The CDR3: CASSRYGTDRATQYF. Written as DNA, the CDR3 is TGTGCCAGCAGTCGCTATGGGACTGATCGGGCTACGCAGTATTTT.

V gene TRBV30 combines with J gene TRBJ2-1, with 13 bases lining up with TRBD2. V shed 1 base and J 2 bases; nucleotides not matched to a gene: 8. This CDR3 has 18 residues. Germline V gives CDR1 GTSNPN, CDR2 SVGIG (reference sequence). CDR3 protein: CAWSGELAGGIPYNEQFF. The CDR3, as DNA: TGTGCCTGGAGTGGGGAACTAGCGGGGGGGATACCCTACAATGAGCAGTTCTTC. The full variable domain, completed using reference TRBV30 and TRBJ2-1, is SQTIHQWPATLVQPVGSPLSLECTVEGTSNPNLYWYRQAAGRGLQLLFYSVGIGQISSEVPQNLSASRPQDRQFILSSKKLLLSDSGFYLCAWSGELAGGIPYNEQFFGPGTRLTVL.

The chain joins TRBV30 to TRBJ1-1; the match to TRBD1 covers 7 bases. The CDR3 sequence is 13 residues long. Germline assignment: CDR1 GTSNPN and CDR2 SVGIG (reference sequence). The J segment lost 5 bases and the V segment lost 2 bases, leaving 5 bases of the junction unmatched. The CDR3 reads CAWSPGRGTEAFF. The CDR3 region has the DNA TGTGCCTGGAGTCCAGGCAGGGGGACTGAAGCTTTCTTT. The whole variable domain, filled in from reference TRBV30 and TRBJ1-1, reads SQTIHQWPATLVQPVGSPLSLECTVEGTSNPNLYWYRQAAGRGLQLLFYSVGIGQISSEVPQNLSASRPQDRQFILSSKKLLLSDSGFYLCAWSPGRGTEAFFGQGTRLTVV.

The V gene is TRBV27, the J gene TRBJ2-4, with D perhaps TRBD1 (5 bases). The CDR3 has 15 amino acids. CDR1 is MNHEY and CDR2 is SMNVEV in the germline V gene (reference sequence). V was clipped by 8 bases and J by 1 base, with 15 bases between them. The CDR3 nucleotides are TGTGCCAGCTTCCTCCTAGGGGTGGCCAAAAACATTCAGTACTTC. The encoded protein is CASFLLGVAKNIQYF.

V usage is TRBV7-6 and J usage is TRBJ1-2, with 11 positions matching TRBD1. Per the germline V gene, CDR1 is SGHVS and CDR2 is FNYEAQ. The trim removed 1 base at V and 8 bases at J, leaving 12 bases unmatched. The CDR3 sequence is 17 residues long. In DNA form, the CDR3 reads TGTGCCAGCAGCTTAGTGTCGGACAGGGGGCAATTGTGGGGCTACACCTTC. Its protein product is CASSLVSDRGQLWGYTF.